The 29 T cell receptor beta chains in this list originate from one sample, sequenced in a study of monozygotic twins with inflammatory bowel disease. TCRdb reprocessed the 5' RACE reads; each CDR3 protein has one entry and no DNA is given. The sample data list approximately 400,000 distinct CDR3 sequences. Material for sequencing was blood. These receptors were collected from a human donor with ulcerative colitis or Crohn's disease, or a healthy co-twin of an affected twin (not recorded which).

The chain joins TRBV20-1 to TRBJ2-5. Germline V gene data show CDR1 as DFQATT and CDR2 as SNEGSKA (reference sequence). This CDR3 region has 14 residues. The CDR3 spells CSARYPTRRETQYF.

The chain uses TRBV7-8 and TRBJ2-7. The CDR3 sequence is 13 residues long. The germline V gene has CDR1 SGHVS and CDR2 FQNEAQ. This CDR3 reads CASSLAGSDEQYF.

This chain uses TRBV11-2 with TRBJ1-5. CDR3 length: 16 amino acids. Germline V lookup: CDR1 SGHAT, CDR2 FQNNGV. The CDR3 is CASSPAGGYSNQPQHF.

CDR3 loop: CASSSRQPESYETQYF. The V gene is TRBV13, the J gene TRBJ2-5; TCRdb's D gene call, TRBD1, goes unchecked for lack of DNA. The CDR3 has 16 residues. The germline V gene has CDR1 PRHDT and CDR2 FYEKMQ (reference sequence).

The chain employs TRBV24-1 and TRBJ2-1. The CDR3 consists of 14 residues. From germline, CDR1 is KGHDR and CDR2 SFDVKD. The chain's CDR3 is CATSDHKTGNEQFF.

The chain combines TRBV30 with TRBJ1-5; TCRdb indicates TRBD1, and absent DNA this call remains unverified. The CDR3 length is 14 residues. Germline V gene sequence: CDR1 GTSNPN, CDR2 SVGIG (reference sequence). CDR3 sequence reads: CAWDRSYSNQPQHF.

The chain combines TRBV6-2 or TRBV6-3 with TRBJ2-7. CDR1 is MNHEY, CDR2 SVGEGT, per germline. The length of the CDR3 is 16 residues. The CDR3 region is CASSYNEDRGSYEQYF.

The CDR3 sequence is CASSFGTRGRTTYEQYF. This chain uses TRBV12-3 or TRBV12-4 with TRBJ2-7; the D call from TCRdb, TRBD1, cannot be confirmed without DNA. The CDR3 has 17 amino acids.

The genes are TRBV20-1 and TRBJ1-2; TCRdb picks TRBD1, but there is no DNA to check that call. Per germline, CDR1 DFQATT and CDR2 SNEGSKA (reference sequence). The CDR3 totals 15 residues. The CDR3 region is CSARPTTGGLSGYTF.

The V gene is TRBV4-3, the J gene TRBJ1-1. The CDR3 has 15 residues. CDR1 is LGHNA and CDR2 is YSLEER in the germline V gene. CDR3 in amino acids: CASSHAGGRDTEAFF.

This chain's CDR3 is CASGPGQGPAVGQPQHF. V gene TRBV2 combines with J gene TRBJ1-5; as DNA is missing, the TRBD1 call by TCRdb cannot be tested. The CDR3 consists of 17 residues. Germline assignment: CDR1 SNHLY and CDR2 FYNNEI.

The chain employs TRBV4-3 and TRBJ2-5; with no DNA, the TCRdb D assignment of TRBD2 cannot be verified. The CDR3 extends over 17 amino acids. In germline, CDR1 is LGHNA, CDR2 YSLEER. CDR3 sequence reads: CASSQELGLAGLETQYF.

The gene calls are TRBV15 and TRBJ2-1; with no DNA, the TCRdb D assignment of TRBD1 cannot be verified. Germline V CDR1 and CDR2: LNHNV, YYDKDF (reference sequence). The CDR3 spans 14 residues. CDR3 sequence reads: CATSTRDRVREQFF.

The V call is TRBV3-1, the J call TRBJ1-5. The germline V gene encodes CDR1 LGHDT and CDR2 YNNKEL (reference sequence). The CDR3 has 15 residues. The CDR3 loop is CASSQSWQSNQPQHF.

The rearrangement links TRBV5-1 to TRBJ2-1; the TCRdb D gene call, TRBD1, has no DNA to confirm it. Looked up from germline, CDR1 is SGHRS and CDR2 is YFSETQ. The CDR3 is made up of 16 amino acids. CDR3 region: CASFPLTGGETDEQFF.

The rearrangement uses TRBV7-6 and TRBJ2-7; TCRdb gives TRBD2 as the D gene, but with no DNA this cannot be confirmed. Germline-derived CDR1 and CDR2 are SGHVS and FNYEAQ. The CDR3 covers 14 residues. CDR3 residues: CASSPSLALYEQYF.

This sequence joins TRBV24-1 and TRBJ2-1; TCRdb selects TRBD2, and the lack of DNA leaves this call unchecked. The germline V gene has CDR1 KGHDR and CDR2 SFDVKD. This CDR3 has 17 amino acids. The CDR3 loop is CATSDVGLAGPYNEQFF.

This chain connects TRBV12-3 or TRBV12-4 to TRBJ1-1; lacking DNA, the TRBD1 call made by TCRdb goes unchecked. This CDR3 has 12 residues. The CDR3 reads CASSLLGGEAFF.

The chain has TRBV6-2 or TRBV6-3 and TRBJ1-6. The CDR3 length is 15 residues. Per the germline V gene, CDR1 is MNHEY and CDR2 is SVGEGT. This CDR3 reads CASSPQVGYNSPLHF.

The chain employs TRBV3-1 and TRBJ2-7; TCRdb names TRBD1, which stays unverified in the absence of DNA. CDR1 LGHDT and CDR2 YNNKEL come from the germline V gene (reference sequence). The CDR3 has 13 residues. CDR3: CASSILTGHEQYF.

This chain joins TRBV19 and TRBJ2-3. CDR1 and CDR2 (germline): LNHDA, SQIVND (reference sequence). CDR3 length: 13 residues. CDR3 protein: CASSITRLAGQYF.

The chain joins TRBV2 to TRBJ2-5; no DNA is available, so the TRBD1 call from TCRdb remains unchecked. Germline V lookup: CDR1 SNHLY, CDR2 FYNNEI. The CDR3 runs to 13 residues. Here the CDR3 reads CASSEAWGGTQYF.

V usage is TRBV5-1 and J usage is TRBJ2-2; with no DNA, the TCRdb D assignment of TRBD1 cannot be verified. The CDR3 is 14 amino acids. Germline V gives CDR1 SGHRS, CDR2 YFSETQ. CDR3 sequence reads: CASSPGTGGRELFF.

J is TRBJ1-1 and V is TRBV18. Germline CDR1 is KGHSH and CDR2 is LQKENI. The CDR3 is 12 amino acids. This CDR3 is CASSPGGPGAFF.

The chain recombines TRBV5-1 with TRBJ2-4; TCRdb's assignment of TRBD1 cannot be checked, as there is no DNA. The CDR3 runs to 21 residues. CDR1 and CDR2 from the germline V gene are SGHRS and YFSETQ. CDR3 residues: CASSFGEPGHGTLLAKNIQYF.

The V gene is TRBV6-5, the J gene TRBJ2-7; TCRdb reports TRBD1, a call that lacks DNA to check it against. This CDR3 contains 13 residues. Germline CDR1 reads MNHEY; CDR2 reads SVGAGI. CDR3 region: CASSYTTGSEQYF.

The chain has TRBV11-2 and TRBJ2-1; TCRdb indicates TRBD1, and absent DNA this call remains unverified. Germline V gene sequence: CDR1 SGHAT, CDR2 FQNNGV. This CDR3 has 17 residues. CDR3 residues: CASSLKSRTGTYNEQFF.

The chain recombines TRBV25-1 with TRBJ1-2; TCRdb reports TRBD1, a call that lacks DNA to check it against. This CDR3 has 13 residues. Per germline, CDR1 MGHDK and CDR2 SYGVNS. CDR3: CASSDRQTYGYTF.

The gene calls are TRBV18 and TRBJ1-3. This CDR3 spans 11 amino acids. Germline values: CDR1 KGHSH, CDR2 LQKENI. The CDR3 region is CAVGPGNTIYF.